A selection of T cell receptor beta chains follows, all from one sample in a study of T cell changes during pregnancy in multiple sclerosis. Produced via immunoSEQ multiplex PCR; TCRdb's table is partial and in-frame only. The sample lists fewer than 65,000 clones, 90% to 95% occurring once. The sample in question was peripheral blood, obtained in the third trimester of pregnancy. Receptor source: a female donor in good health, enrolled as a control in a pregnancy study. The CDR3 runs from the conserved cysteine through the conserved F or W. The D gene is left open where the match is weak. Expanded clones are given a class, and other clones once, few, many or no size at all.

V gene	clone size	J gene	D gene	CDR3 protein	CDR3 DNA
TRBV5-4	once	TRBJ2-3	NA	CASSTALSRRTDTQYF	TGTGCCAGCAGCACCGCGCTCTCTCGGAGGACAGATACGCAGTATTTT
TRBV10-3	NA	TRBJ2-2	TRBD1	CAISEIGQGDTGELFF	TGTGCCATCAGTGAGATAGGACAGGGCGACACCGGGGAGCTGTTTTTT
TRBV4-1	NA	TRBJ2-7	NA	CASSQFNPRDPPYEQYF	TGCGCCAGCAGCCAATTTAACCCCAGGGATCCACCCTACGAGCAGTACTTC
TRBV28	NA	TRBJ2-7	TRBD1	CASTLRDRPYEQYF	TGTGCCAGCACTCTAAGGGACAGACCCTACGAGCAGTACTTC
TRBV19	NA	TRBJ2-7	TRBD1	CASSSIGQDSYEQYF	TGTGCCAGTAGTTCGATCGGACAGGACTCCTACGAGCAGTACTTC
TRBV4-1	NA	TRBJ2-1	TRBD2	CASSHPAAGGGNEQFF	TGCGCCAGCAGCCATCCTGCCGCGGGAGGTGGTAATGAGCAGTTCTTC
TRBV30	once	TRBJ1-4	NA	CAWSSLRVSEKLFF	TGTGCCTGGAGCTCCCTTCGGGTGTCCGAAAAACTGTTTTTT
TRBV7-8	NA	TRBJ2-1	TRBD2	CASSLVGLAGGKRFF	TGTGCCAGCAGCTTAGTAGGTCTAGCGGGAGGGAAGCGGTTCTTC
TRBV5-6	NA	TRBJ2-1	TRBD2	CASSLDSAGVFYNEQFF	TGTGCCAGCAGCTTGGACTCAGCGGGAGTTTTCTACAATGAGCAGTTCTTC
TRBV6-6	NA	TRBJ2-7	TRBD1	CASSRTGTASYEQYF	TGTGCCAGCAGTCGGACCGGGACAGCCTCCTACGAGCAGTACTTC
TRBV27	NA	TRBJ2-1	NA	CASSLYNEQFF	TGTGCCAGCAGTCTATACAATGAGCAGTTCTTC
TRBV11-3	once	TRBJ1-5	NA	CASSPGTLTHNQPQHF	TGTGCCAGCAGCCCCGGGACACTCACCCACAATCAGCCCCAGCATTTT
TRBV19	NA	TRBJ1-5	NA	CASSMGVNQPQHF	TGTGCCAGTAGTATGGGCGTCAATCAGCCCCAGCATTTT
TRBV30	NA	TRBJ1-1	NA	CAWRSGPTEAFF	TGTGCCTGGAGAAGCGGTCCCACTGAAGCTTTCTTT
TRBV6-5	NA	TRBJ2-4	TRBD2	CASSPLAGGKNIQYF	TGTGCCAGCAGCCCCTTAGCGGGAGGGAAAAACATTCAGTACTTC
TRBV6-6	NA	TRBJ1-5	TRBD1	CASSRIRDSLNQPQHF	TGTGCCAGCAGCCGCATCCGGGACAGCCTCAATCAGCCCCAGCATTTT
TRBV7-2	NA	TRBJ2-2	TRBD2	CASSRGLAGTTGELFF	TGTGCCAGCAGTCGAGGACTAGCGGGGACCACCGGGGAGCTGTTTTTT
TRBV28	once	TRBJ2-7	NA	CASSSPGQISYEQYF	TGTGCCAGCAGTTCCCCCGGACAGATATCCTACGAGCAGTACTTC
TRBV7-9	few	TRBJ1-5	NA	CASSPITQPQHF	TGTGCCAGCAGCCCTATTACTCAGCCCCAGCATTTT
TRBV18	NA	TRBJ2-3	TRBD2	CASSPLAGTDTQYF	TGTGCCAGCTCACCGCTAGCGGGGACAGATACGCAGTATTTT
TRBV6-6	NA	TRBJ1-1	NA	CASGRQNTEAFF	TGTGCCAGCGGGAGGCAGAACACTGAAGCTTTCTTT
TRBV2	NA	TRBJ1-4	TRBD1	CASSEHYGTGGVQTNEKLFF	TGTGCCAGCAGTGAACATTACGGGACAGGGGGAGTTCAAACTAATGAAAAACTGTTTTTT
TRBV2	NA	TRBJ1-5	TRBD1	CASSEGSGTGFGNQPQHF	TGTGCCAGCAGTGAAGGTTCCGGGACAGGGTTCGGCAATCAGCCCCAGCATTTT
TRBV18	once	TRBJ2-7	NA	CASSPLADLYEQYF	TGTGCCAGCTCACCCTTAGCGGACCTCTACGAGCAGTACTTC
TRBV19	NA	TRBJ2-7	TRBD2	CASSIGGGLAGTAYEQYF	TGTGCCAGTAGTATCGGTGGAGGACTAGCGGGCACCGCTTACGAGCAGTACTTC
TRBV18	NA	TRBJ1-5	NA	CASSPTNGINNQPQHF	TGTGCCAGCTCACCAACTAACGGCATAAACAATCAGCCCCAGCATTTT
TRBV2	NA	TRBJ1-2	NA	CASSWLSDGGYTF	TGTGCCAGCAGTTGGTTGTCTGACGGGGGCTACACCTTC
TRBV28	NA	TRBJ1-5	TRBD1	CASSSPGQGIRQPQHF	TGTGCCAGCAGTTCCCCGGGACAGGGAATTCGTCAGCCCCAGCATTTT
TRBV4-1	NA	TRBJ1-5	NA	CASSLRGSNQPQHF	TGCGCCAGCAGCCTTAGGGGAAGCAATCAGCCCCAGCATTTT
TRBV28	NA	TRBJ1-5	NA	CASSPRVGAHNQPQHF	TGTGCCAGCAGTCCCCGCGTAGGGGCTCACAATCAGCCCCAGCATTTT
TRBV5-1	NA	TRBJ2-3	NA	CASSLDRAGATDTQYF	TGCGCCAGCAGCTTGGATCGAGCGGGCGCGACAGATACGCAGTATTTT
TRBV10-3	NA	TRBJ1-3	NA	CAISGSYRVVGASSGNTIYF	TGTGCCATCAGTGGTTCTTATCGGGTGGTAGGAGCGAGCTCTGGAAACACCATATATTTT
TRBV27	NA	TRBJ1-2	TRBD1	CASRPSWTGDGYTF	TGTGCCAGCAGACCATCCTGGACAGGGGATGGCTACACCTTC
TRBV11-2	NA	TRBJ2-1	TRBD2	CASSRTSGNYNEQFF	TGTGCCAGCAGCCGGACTAGCGGGAACTACAATGAGCAGTTCTTC
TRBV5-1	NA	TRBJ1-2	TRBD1	CASSPGTGAVNYGYTF	TGCGCCAGCAGCCCCGGGACAGGGGCCGTTAACTATGGCTACACCTTC
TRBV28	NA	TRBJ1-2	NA	CAVQAGGALKGYGYTF	TGTGCTGTCCAAGCGGGGGGCGCTTTAAAGGGCTATGGCTACACCTTC
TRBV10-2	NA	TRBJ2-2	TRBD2	CASTLAGGNTGELFF	TGCGCCAGTACTTTAGCGGGGGGAAACACCGGGGAGCTGTTTTTT